These 16 T cell receptor beta chains were all obtained from the same sample, sequenced in a study of blood T cell repertoires in COVID-19. The data were produced by immunoSEQ multiplex PCR, yet TCRdb's version contains in-frame clones alone and is incomplete. The sample consists of over 140,000 clones, about 75% of them appearing once. The specimen was PBMCs or T cells enriched from blood (not recorded which). These receptors came from a woman aged 45 to 65 who had recovered from COVID-19.

CDR3 DNA sequence: TGTGCCAGCAGTGAAGTGGCATCGGGGAGGGGCGATGAAAAACTGTTTTTT. Amino acids: CASSEVASGRGDEKLFF. This chain links TRBV2 with TRBJ1-4, with D possibly TRBD1 on 5 matching bases. This CDR3 spans 17 amino acids. V dropped 1 base and J dropped 6 bases, with 18 bases sitting between them. Germline V gene data show CDR1 as SNHLY and CDR2 as FYNNEI.

The chain links TRBV9 to TRBJ2-2; D possibly corresponds to TRBD2 (5 bases). Germline V gene sequence: CDR1 SGDLS, CDR2 YYNGEE. The CDR3 is made up of 14 amino acids. Trimming took off 3 bases at V and 6 bases at J, with 12 bases between the two ends. CDR3 loop: CASSEEVLPGELFF. As DNA, the CDR3 is TGTGCCAGCAGCGAGGAGGTTTTGCCCGGGGAGCTGTTTTTT.

The V gene is TRBV7-9, the J gene TRBJ2-3; TRBD2 matches 12 bases. The CDR3 sequence is 18 residues long. V lost 0 bases, J lost 2 bases, and 6 bases stayed unmatched. Germline-derived CDR1 and CDR2 are SEHNR and FQNEAQ (reference sequence). CDR3 protein: CASSLAASGGATTDTQYF. The CDR3 region has the DNA TGTGCCAGCAGCTTAGCGGCTAGCGGGGGGGCCACCACAGATACGCAGTATTTT.

This clone has a handful of counts. The CDR3 sequence: CASSQDRWAGGYTF. The CDR3 DNA reads TGTGCCAGCAGCCAAGATAGGTGGGCGGGTGGCTACACCTTC. The V call is TRBV4-2, the J call TRBJ1-2; D gene uncertain. CDR1 LGHNA and CDR2 YNFKEQ come from the germline V gene. This CDR3 contains 14 residues. V shed 0 bases and J shed 7 bases, with 12 bases lying between them.

This chain connects TRBV13 to TRBJ2-7; D ambiguous. The CDR3 covers 12 residues. Trimming removed 2 bases at V and 7 bases at J, with 9 bases between. Germline CDR1 and CDR2: PRHDT and FYEKMQ (reference sequence). CDR3 residues: CASSLFRREQYF. The CDR3 DNA reads TGTGCCAGCAGCTTATTTCGGCGGGAGCAGTACTTC.

The chain employs TRBV19 and TRBJ2-2; 9 bases are shared with TRBD1. The V and J ends lost 4 bases and 1 base, in that order; junction bases with no gene match: 4. Germline CDR1 LNHDA, CDR2 SQIVND (reference sequence). The length of the CDR3 is 16 residues. The CDR3 protein is CASSNNRGQNTGELFF. The CDR3 DNA sequence: TGTGCCAGTAGTAATAACAGGGGGCAGAACACCGGGGAGCTGTTTTTT.

The V and J genes are TRBV27 and TRBJ1-4; 7 bases align to TRBD1. V gave up 4 bases and J gave up 2 bases; unmatched junction bases: 7. CDR3 length equals 16 residues. Germline V CDR1 and CDR2: MNHEY, SMNVEV (reference sequence). The CDR3 spells CASSSRTGFTNEKLFF. CDR3 coding DNA: TGTGCCAGCAGTTCGAGGACAGGATTTACTAATGAAAAACTGTTTTTT.

In DNA form, the CDR3 reads TGTGCCAGCAGCTTCCGGACAGGGGCGACCACAGATACGCAGTATTTT. It is translated as CASSFRTGATTDTQYF. This rearrangement joins TRBV7-9 to TRBJ2-3; 9 bases align to TRBD1. The CDR3 spans 16 residues. Germline assignment: CDR1 SEHNR and CDR2 FQNEAQ (reference sequence). Trimming at V came to 3 bases and at J to 2 bases, leaving 6 bases not matched to a gene. Supplemented by reference TRBV7-9 and TRBJ2-3, the full variable domain reads DTGVSQNPRHKITKRGQNVTFRCDPISEHNRLYWYRQTLGQGPEFLTYFQNEAQLEKSRLLSDRFSAERPKGSFSTLEIQRTEQGDSAMYLCASSFRTGATTDTQYFGPGTRLTVL.

This clone has just one count. V usage is TRBV6-5 and J usage is TRBJ1-1; D may be TRBD1 (5 bases). This CDR3 region has 15 residues. V shed 0 bases and J shed 0 bases, with 8 bases lying between them. CDR1 is MNHEY, CDR2 SVGAGI, per germline. The CDR3 protein is CASSYSTALNTEAFF. The CDR3 DNA reads TGTGCCAGCAGTTACTCGACAGCCTTGAACACTGAAGCTTTCTTT.

This clone was detected only a few times. The V and J genes are TRBV18 and TRBJ2-2, with TRBD1 matching over 7 bases. J lost 1 base, V lost 6 bases, and 5 bases had no gene match. CDR3 length equals 15 residues. CDR1 and CDR2 from the germline V gene are KGHSH and LQKENI. The CDR3 is CASSVGTVNTGELFF. CDR3 bases: TGTGCCAGCTCCGTTGGGACAGTGAACACCGGGGAGCTGTTTTTT.

Written as DNA, the CDR3 is TGTGCCAGCAGCTTGGACATAGCGTATAATTCACCCCTCCACTTT. Protein sequence: CASSLDIAYNSPLHF. This chain connects TRBV5-4 to TRBJ1-6; no reliable D call. The CDR3 totals 15 residues. Trimming stripped 0 bases from V and 4 bases from J, with 8 bases between. From germline, CDR1 is SGHNT and CDR2 YYREEE (reference sequence).

This chain joins TRBV28 and TRBJ1-2, with 8 positions matching TRBD1. Germline V gene data show CDR1 as MDHEN and CDR2 as SYDVKM. J gave up 2 bases and V 2 bases, and 7 bases lay outside the gene matches. The CDR3 spans 16 residues. The CDR3 loop reads CASSLMAWTGNYGYTF. CDR3 in DNA: TGTGCCAGCAGTTTAATGGCGTGGACAGGGAACTATGGCTACACCTTC.

The V and J genes are TRBV5-1 and TRBJ1-2; tentatively, D is TRBD1 (6 bases). The germline V gene has CDR1 SGHRS and CDR2 YFSETQ. The CDR3 totals 15 residues. V was clipped by 4 bases and J by 4 bases, with 17 bases between them. The CDR3 here is CASSPGDTLGYGYTF. The CDR3 bases are TGCGCCAGCAGCCCAGGGGACACCTTGGGCTATGGCTACACCTTC.

V gene TRBV29-1 combines with J gene TRBJ2-7; 7 nucleotides align to TRBD1. The CDR3 has 13 amino acids. The V segment lost 6 bases and the J segment 1 base; nucleotides outside the gene matches: 6. Germline V gene lookup returns CDR1 SQVTM and CDR2 ANQGSEA. This chain's CDR3 is CSVATGKSYEQYF. Written as DNA, the CDR3 is TGCAGCGTGGCGACAGGGAAATCCTACGAGCAGTACTTC.

V and J are TRBV30 and TRBJ1-2; 8 bases align to TRBD1. Germline CDR1 and CDR2: GTSNPN and SVGIG (reference sequence). CDR3 length equals 15 residues. The V gene end was trimmed by 0 bases and the J gene end by 2 bases; junction bases not matched to a gene: 5. The CDR3 sequence is CAWSVQGAANYGYTF. In DNA form, the CDR3 reads TGTGCCTGGAGTGTTCAGGGGGCGGCAAACTATGGCTACACCTTC.

The V gene is TRBV30, the J gene TRBJ2-5; 9 bases are a match to TRBD1. The CDR3 consists of 19 residues. The trim removed 2 bases at V and 3 bases at J, leaving 19 bases unmatched. The germline V gene encodes CDR1 GTSNPN and CDR2 SVGIG (reference sequence). CDR3 in DNA: TGTGCCTGGAGTAATATCCGGACAGGGGCGCCGAAAGAGAAAGAGACCCAGTACTTC. Amino acid sequence: CAWSNIRTGAPKEKETQYF. Combining the CDR3 with reference TRBV30 and TRBJ2-5 gives the whole variable domain SQTIHQWPATLVQPVGSPLSLECTVEGTSNPNLYWYRQAAGRGLQLLFYSVGIGQISSEVPQNLSASRPQDRQFILSSKKLLLSDSGFYLCAWSNIRTGAPKEKETQYFGPGTRLLVL.